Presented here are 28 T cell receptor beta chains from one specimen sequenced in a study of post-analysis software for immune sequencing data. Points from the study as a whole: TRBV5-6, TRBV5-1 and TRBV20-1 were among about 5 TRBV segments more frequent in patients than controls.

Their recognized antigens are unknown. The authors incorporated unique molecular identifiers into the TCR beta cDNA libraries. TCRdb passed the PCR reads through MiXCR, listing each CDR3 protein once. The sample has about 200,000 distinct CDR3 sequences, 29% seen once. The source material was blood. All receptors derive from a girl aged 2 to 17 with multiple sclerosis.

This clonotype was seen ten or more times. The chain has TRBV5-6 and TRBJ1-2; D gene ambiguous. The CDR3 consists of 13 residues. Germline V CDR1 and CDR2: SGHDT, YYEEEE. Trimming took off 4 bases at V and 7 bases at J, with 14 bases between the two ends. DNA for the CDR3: TGTGCCAGCAGCCCACCGGGCCTGGGTGGCTACACCTTC. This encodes CASSPPGLGGYTF.

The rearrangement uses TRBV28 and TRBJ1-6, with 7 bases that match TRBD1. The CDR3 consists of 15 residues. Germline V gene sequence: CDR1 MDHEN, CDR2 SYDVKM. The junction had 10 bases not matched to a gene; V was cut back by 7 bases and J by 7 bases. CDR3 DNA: TGTGCCAGCAACCCCCGGGACAGTCGGAATTCACCCCTCCACTTT. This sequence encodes CASNPRDSRNSPLHF. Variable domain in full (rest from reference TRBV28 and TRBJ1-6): DVKVTQSSRYLVKRTGEKVFLECVQDMDHENMFWYRQDPGLGLRLIYFSYDVKMKEKGDIPEGYSVSREKKERFSLILESASTNQTSMYLCASNPRDSRNSPLHFGNGTRLTVT.

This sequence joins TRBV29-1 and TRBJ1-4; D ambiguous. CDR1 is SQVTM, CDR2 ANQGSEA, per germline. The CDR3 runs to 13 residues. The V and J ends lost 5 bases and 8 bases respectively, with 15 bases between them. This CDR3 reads CSVTVGGSEKLFF. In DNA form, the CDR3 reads TGCAGCGTTACAGTCGGTGGGAGCGAAAAACTGTTTTTT.

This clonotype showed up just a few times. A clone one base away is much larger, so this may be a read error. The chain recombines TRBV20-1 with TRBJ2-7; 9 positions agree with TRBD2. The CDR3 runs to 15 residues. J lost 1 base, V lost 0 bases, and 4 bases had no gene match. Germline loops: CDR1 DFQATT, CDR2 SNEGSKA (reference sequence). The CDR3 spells CSARELAGVSYEQYF. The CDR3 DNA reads TGCAGTGCTAGAGAACTAGCGGGTGTATCCTACGAGCAGTACTTC.

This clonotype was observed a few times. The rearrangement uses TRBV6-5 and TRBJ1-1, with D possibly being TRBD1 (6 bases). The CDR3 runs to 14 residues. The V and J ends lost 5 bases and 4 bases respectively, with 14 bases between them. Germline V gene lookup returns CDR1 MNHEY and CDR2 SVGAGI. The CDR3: CASSEGQWITEAFF. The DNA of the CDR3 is TGTGCCAGCAGTGAAGGACAGTGGATCACTGAAGCTTTCTTT.

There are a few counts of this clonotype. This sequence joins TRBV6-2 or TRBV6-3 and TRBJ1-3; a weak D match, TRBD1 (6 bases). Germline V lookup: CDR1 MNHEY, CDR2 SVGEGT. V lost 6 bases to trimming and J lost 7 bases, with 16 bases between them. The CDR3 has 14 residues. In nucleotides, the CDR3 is TGTGCCAGCAGAACCGGGACATGGGTGAACACCATATATTTT. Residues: CASRTGTWVNTIYF.

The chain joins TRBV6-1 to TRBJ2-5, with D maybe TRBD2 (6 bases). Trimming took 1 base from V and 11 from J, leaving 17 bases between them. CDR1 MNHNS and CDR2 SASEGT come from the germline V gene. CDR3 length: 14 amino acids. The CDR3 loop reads CASSEDETRNEQYF. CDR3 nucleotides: TGTGCCAGCAGTGAAGACGAGACTAGGAATGAGCAGTACTTC.

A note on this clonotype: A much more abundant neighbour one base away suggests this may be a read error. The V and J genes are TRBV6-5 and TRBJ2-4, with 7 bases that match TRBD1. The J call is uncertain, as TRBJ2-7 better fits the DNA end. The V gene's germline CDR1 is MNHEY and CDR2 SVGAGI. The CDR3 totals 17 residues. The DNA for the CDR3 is TGTGCCAGCAGTTACCAGGGGGAACCCCGACAGGTCTACGAGCAGTACTTC. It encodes CASSYQGEPRQVYEQYF.

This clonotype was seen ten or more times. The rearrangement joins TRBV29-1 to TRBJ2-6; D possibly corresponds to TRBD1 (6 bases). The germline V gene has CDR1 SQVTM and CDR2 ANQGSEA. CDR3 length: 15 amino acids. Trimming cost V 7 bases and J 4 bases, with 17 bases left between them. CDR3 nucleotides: TGCAGCGCATCCAGACAGGCGAAAGGGGCCAACGTCCTGACTTTC. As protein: CSASRQAKGANVLTF. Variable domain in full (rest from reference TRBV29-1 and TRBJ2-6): SAVISQKPSRDICQRGTSLTIQCQVDSQVTMMFWYRQQPGQSLTLIATANQGSEATYESGFVIDKFPISRPNLTFSTLTVSNMSPEDSSIYLCSASRQAKGANVLTFGAGSRLTVL.

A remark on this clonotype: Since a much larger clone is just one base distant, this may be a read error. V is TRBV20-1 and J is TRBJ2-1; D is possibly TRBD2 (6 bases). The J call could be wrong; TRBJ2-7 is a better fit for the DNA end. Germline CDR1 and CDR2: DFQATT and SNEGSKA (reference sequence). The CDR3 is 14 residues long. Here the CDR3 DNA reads TGCAGTGCTAGGACTAGTCCCCGGTACAATGAGCAGTACTTC. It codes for CSARTSPRYNEQYF.

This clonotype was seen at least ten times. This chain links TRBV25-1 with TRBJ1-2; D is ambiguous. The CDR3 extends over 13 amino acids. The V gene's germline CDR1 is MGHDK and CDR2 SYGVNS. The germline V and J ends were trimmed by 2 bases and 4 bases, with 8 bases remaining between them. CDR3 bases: TGTGCCAGCAGTGAAGATGCGAGCTATGGCTACACCTTC. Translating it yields CASSEDASYGYTF.

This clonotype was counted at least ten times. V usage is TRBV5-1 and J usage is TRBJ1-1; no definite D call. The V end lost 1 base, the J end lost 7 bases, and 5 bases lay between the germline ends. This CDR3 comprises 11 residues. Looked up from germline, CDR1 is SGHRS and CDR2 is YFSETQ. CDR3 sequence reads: CASSLSGEAFF. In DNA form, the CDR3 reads TGCGCCAGCAGCTTGTCAGGTGAAGCTTTCTTT.

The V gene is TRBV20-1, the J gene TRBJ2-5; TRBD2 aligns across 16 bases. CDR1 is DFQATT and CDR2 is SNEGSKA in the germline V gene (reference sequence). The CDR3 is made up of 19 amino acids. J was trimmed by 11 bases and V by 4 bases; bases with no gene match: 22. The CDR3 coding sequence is TGCAGTGCTACAGGCCCGACAGGGACTAGCGGGAGGGCCCAATATGAGCAGTACTTC. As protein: CSATGPTGTSGRAQYEQYF.

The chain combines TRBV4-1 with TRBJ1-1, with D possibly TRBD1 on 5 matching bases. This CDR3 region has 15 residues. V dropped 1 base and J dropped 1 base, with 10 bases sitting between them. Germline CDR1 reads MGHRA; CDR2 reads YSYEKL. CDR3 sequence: CASSQVGPPNTEAFF. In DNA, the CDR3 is TGCGCCAGCAGCCAAGTGGGACCGCCGAACACTGAAGCTTTCTTT.

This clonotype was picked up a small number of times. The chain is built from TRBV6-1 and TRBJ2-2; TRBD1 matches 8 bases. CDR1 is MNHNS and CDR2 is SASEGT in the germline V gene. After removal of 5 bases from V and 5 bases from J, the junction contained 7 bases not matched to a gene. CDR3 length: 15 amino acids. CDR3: CASSLRTGYTGELFF. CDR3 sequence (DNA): TGTGCCAGCAGTCTTCGGACAGGGTATACCGGGGAGCTGTTTTTT.

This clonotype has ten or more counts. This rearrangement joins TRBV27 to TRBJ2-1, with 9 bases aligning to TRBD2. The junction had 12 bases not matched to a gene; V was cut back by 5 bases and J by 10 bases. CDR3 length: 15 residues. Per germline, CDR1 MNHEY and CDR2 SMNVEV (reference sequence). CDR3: CASSPIAGAPSEQFF. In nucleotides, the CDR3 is TGTGCCAGCAGTCCTATAGCGGGGGCCCCCTCGGAGCAGTTCTTC.

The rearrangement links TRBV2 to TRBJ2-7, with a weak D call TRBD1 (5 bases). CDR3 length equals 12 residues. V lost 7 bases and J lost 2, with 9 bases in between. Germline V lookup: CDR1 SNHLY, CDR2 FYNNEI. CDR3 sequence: CASTGRAYEQYF. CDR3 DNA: TGTGCCAGCACTGGCAGGGCCTACGAGCAGTACTTC. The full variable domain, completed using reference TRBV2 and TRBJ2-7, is EPEVTQTPSHQVTQMGQEVILRCVPISNHLYFYWYRQILGQKVEFLVSFYNNEISEKSEIFDDQFSVERPDGSNFTLKIRSTKLEDSAMYFCASTGRAYEQYFGPGTRLTVT.

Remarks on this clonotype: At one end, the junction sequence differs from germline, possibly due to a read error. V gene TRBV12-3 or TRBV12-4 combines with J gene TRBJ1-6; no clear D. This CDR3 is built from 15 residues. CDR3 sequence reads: CASSLHLPGNSPPHF. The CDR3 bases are TGTGCCAGCAGTTTACATCTACCGGGGAATTCACCCCCCCACTTT.

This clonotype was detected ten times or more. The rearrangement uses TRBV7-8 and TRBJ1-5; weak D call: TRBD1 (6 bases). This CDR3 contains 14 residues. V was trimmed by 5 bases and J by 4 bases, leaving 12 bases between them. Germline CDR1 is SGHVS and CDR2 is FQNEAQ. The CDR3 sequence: CASSPYDRNQPQHF. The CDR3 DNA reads TGTGCCAGCAGCCCCTATGACAGGAATCAGCCCCAGCATTTT.

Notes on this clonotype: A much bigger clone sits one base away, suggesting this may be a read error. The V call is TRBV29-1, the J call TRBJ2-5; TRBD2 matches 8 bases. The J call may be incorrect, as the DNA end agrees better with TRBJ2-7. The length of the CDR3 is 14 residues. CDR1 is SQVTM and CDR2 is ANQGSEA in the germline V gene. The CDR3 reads CSVEGPAGAYEQYF. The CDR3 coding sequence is TGCAGCGTTGAAGGCCCAGCGGGAGCCTACGAGCAGTACTTC.

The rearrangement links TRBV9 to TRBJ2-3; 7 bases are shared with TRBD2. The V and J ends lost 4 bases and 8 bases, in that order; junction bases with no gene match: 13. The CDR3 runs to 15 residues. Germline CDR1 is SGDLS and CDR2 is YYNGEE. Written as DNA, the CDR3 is TGTGCCAGCAGCCCTAGCGGCGGGGTCGTTGGTACGCAGTATTTT. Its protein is CASSPSGGVVGTQYF.

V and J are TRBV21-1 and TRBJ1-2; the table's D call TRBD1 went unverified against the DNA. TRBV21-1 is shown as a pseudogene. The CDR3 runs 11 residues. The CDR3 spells CASSPRQQYTF. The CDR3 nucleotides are TGTGCCAGCAGCCCACGACAGCAGTACACCTTC.

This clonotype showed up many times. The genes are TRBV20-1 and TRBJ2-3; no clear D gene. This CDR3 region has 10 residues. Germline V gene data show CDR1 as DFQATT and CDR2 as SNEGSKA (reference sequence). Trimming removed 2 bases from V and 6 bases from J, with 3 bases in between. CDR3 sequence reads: CSARTDTQYF. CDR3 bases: TGCAGTGCTAGAACCGATACGCAGTATTTT.

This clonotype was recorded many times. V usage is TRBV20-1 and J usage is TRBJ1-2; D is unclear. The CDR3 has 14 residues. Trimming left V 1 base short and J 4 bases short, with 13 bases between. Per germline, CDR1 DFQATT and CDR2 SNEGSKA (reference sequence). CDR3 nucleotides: TGCAGTGCTAGAGCGGGCAGCCTATCCTATGGCTACACCTTC. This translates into CSARAGSLSYGYTF.

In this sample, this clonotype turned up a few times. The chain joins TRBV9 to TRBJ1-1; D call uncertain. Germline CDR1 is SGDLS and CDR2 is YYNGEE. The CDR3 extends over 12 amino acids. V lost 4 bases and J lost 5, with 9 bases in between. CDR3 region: CASSREWTEAFF. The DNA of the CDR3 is TGTGCCAGCAGCCGCGAATGGACTGAAGCTTTCTTT.

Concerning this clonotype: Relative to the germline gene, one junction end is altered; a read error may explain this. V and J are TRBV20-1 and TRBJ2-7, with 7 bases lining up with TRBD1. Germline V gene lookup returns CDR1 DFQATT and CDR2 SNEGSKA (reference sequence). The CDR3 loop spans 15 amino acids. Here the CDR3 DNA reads TGCAGTACTAGAGGCGCGACAGGGCTGTTCTACGAGCAGTACTTC. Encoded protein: CSTRGATGLFYEQYF.

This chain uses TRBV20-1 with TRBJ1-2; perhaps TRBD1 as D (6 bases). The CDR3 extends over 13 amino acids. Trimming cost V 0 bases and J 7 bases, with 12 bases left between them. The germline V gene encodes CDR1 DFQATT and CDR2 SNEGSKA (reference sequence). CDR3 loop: CSARDGGAGGYTF. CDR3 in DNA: TGCAGTGCTAGAGATGGGGGGGCGGGTGGCTACACCTTC.

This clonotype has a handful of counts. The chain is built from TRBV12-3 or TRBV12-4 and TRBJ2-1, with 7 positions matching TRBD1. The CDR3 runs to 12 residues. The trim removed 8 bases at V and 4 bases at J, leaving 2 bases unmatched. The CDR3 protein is CASGGQYNEQFF. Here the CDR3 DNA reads TGTGCCAGCGGGGGACAGTACAATGAGCAGTTCTTC.